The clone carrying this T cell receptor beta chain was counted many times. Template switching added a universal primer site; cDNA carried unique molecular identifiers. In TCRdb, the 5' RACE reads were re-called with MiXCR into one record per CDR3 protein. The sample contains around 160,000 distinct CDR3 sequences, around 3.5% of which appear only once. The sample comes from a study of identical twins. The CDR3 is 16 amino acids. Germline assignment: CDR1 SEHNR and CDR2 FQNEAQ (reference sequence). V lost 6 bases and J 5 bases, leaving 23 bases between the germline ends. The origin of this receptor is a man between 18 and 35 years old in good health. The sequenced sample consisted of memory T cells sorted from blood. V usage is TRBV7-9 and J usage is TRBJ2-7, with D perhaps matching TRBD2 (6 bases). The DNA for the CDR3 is TGTGCCAGCAGTAAAGGCCCGGGAGTAAGTACCCACGAGCAGTACTTC. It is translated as CASSKGPGVSTHEQYF.